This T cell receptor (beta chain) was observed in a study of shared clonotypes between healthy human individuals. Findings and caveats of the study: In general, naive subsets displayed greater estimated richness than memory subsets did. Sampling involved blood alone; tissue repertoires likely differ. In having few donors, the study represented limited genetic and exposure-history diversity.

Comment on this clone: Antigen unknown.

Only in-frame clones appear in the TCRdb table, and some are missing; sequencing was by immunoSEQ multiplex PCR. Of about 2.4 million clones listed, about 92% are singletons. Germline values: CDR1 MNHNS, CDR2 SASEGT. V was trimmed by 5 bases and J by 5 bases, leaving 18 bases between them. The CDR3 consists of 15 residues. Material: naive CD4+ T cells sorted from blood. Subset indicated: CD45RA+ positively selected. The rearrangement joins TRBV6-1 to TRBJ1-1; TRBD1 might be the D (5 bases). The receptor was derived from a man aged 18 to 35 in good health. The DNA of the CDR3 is TGTGCCAGCAGTCCTGAGTTCCAGGGTTGGACTGAAGCTTTCTTT. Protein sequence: CASSPEFQGWTEAFF.